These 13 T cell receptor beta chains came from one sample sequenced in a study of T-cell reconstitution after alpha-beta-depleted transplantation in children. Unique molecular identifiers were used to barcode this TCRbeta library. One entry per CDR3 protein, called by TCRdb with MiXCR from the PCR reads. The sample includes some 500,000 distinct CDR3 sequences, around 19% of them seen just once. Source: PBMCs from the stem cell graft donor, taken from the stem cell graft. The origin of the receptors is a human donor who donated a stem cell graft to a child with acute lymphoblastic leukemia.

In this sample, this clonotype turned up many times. The CDR3 region has the DNA TGTGCCAGCAGGCGACAGGGCGATCAGCCCCAGCATTTT. Translation: CASRRQGDQPQHF. The genes are TRBV6-6 and TRBJ1-5; 7 bases match TRBD1. Germline CDR1 reads MNHNY; CDR2 reads SVGAGI (reference sequence). CDR3 length: 13 residues. Unmatched junction bases numbered 4, after V lost 6 bases and J lost 5 bases.

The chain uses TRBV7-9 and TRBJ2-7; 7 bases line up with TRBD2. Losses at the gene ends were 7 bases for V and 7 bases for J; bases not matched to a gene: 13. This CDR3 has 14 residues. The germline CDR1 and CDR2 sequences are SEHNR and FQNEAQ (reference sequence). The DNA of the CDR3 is TGTGCCAGCAAAGGCGGGACTAACCCTACGGAGCAGTACTTC. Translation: CASKGGTNPTEQYF.

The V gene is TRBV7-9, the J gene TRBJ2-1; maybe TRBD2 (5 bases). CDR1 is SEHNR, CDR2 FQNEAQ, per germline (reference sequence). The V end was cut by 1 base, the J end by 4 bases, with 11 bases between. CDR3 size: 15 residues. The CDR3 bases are TGTGCCAGCAGCTTAGGTCTGGGAGAATACAATGAGCAGTTCTTC. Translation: CASSLGLGEYNEQFF.

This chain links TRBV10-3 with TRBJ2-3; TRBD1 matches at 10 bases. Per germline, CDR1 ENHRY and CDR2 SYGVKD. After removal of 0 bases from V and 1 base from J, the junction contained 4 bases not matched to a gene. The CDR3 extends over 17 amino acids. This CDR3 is CAISESFGTGGTDTQYF. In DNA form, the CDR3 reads TGTGCCATCAGTGAGTCGTTTGGGACAGGGGGCACAGATACGCAGTATTTT.

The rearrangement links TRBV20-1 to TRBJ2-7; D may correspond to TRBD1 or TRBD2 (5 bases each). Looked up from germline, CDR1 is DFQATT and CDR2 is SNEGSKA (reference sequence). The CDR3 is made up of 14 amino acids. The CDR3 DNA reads TGCAGCTTAAGAGAAGGGACCCAGACCCACGAGCAGTACTTC. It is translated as CSLREGTQTHEQYF.

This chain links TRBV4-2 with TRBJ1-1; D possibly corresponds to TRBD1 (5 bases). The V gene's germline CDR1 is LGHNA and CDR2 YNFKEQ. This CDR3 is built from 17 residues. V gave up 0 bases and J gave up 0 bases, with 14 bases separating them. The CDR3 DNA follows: TGTGCCAGCAGCCAAGATCGGGACCTCTCGGTGAACACTGAAGCTTTCTTT. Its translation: CASSQDRDLSVNTEAFF.

CDR3 bases: TGCAGTGCTAGAGATATGAGGTGGGAGCTCTACAATGAGCAGTTCTTC. It encodes CSARDMRWELYNEQFF. The V call is TRBV20-1, the J call TRBJ2-1, with D perhaps matching TRBD2 (5 bases). The CDR3 is made up of 16 amino acids. V was pared by 0 bases and J by 3 bases, with 15 bases between. Germline CDR1 is DFQATT and CDR2 is SNEGSKA (reference sequence).

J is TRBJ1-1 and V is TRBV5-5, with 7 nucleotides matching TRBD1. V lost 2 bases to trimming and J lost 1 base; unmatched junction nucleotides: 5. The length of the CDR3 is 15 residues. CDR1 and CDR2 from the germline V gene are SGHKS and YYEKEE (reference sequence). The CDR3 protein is CASSFLTGKNTEAFF. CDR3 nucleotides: TGTGCCAGCAGCTTTTTGACAGGGAAGAACACTGAAGCTTTCTTT. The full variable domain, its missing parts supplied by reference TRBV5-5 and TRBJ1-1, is DAGVTQSPTHLIKTRGQQVTLRCSPISGHKSVSWYQQVLGQGPQFIFQYYEKEERGRGNFPDRFSARQFPNYSSELNVNALLLGDSALYLCASSFLTGKNTEAFFGQGTRLTVV.

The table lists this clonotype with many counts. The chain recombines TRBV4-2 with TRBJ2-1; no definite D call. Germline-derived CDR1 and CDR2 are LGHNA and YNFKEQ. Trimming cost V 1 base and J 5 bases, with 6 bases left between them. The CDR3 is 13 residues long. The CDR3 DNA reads TGTGCCAGCAGCCAAGGAAGCAACAATGAGCAGTTCTTC. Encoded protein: CASSQGSNNEQFF.

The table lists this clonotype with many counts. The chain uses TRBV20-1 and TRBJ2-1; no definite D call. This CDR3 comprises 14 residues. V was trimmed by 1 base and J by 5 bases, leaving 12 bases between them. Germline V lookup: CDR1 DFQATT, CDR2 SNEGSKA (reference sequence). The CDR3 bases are TGCAGTGCTAGAGCCCCCCTGCTGAACAATGAGCAGTTCTTC. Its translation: CSARAPLLNNEQFF.

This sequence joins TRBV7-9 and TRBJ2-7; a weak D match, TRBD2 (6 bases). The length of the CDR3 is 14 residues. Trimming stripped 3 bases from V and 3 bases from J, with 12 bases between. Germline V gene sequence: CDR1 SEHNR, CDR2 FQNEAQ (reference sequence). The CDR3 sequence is CASSFGGTRYEQYF. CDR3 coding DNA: TGTGCCAGCAGCTTTGGGGGGACCCGCTACGAGCAGTACTTC.

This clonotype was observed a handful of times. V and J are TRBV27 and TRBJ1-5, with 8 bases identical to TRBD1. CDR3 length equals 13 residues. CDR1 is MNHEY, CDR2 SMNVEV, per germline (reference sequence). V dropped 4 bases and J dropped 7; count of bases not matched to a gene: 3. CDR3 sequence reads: CASSYQGAQPQHF. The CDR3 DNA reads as TGTGCCAGCAGTTACCAGGGGGCCCAGCCCCAGCATTTT.

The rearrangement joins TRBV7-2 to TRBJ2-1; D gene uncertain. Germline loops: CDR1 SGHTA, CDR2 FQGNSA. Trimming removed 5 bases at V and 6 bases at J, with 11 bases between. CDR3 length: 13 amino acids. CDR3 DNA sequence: TGTGCCAGCAGCCGACGGTCCGTCAATGAGCAGTTCTTC. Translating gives CASSRRSVNEQFF.